The T cell receptor beta chain described here comes from a study of human T cells and chemical hapten exposure. A remark on this clonotype: It may be a read error: a sequence one base away is much more abundant.

Unique molecular identifiers were affixed to discrete cDNA molecules within the library. TCRdb re-called the RACE reads with MiXCR, one entry per CDR3 protein. The data hold 71,000 or so distinct CDR3 sequences, with roughly 9.2% observed a single time. Time point reported: patch test 1, 2 weeks after DPC sensitization. Specified treatment: therapeutic diphenylcyclopropenone sensitization with weekly scalp DPC. This CDR3 is 15 amino acids long. The clonotype originates from a woman aged 40-49 years with alopecia areata. Some clones in this sample may be carry-over from other donors' samples. Specimen: whole blood, collected in connection with sensitization to the hapten diphenylcyclopropenone (DPC). The rearrangement uses TRBV12-2 and TRBJ1-3. TRBV12-2 is labeled a pseudogene. Here the CDR3 reads CASHLVVGRRNTIYF. The CDR3 DNA reads as TGTGCAAGTCACTTAGTCGTAGGACGTCGAAACACCATATATTTT.